This TCR beta chain was observed in a study of blood T cell repertoires in COVID-19. Study-level information: Sites across the United States, Italy and Spain contributed samples from acute and convalescent COVID-19. T cells, B-cell-depleted T cells, or PBMCs provided the cDNA or gDNA that served as material.

This CDR3 comprises 12 residues. Germline loops: CDR1 LGHNT, CDR2 FRNRAP. V shed 1 base and J shed 11 bases, with 6 bases lying between them. As originally analysed: Reference gene primer amplification in the assay estimated nucleated cell counts. Sequencing was performed with immunoSEQ multiplex PCR; in TCRdb, only in-frame clones are kept and a portion is missing. The V and J calls and clone size were taken over from that table, and D and trimming were inferred from the DNA. The table records roughly 340,000 clones, around nine tenths of them present only once. A Seattle source enrolled patients during active infection and followed them longitudinally.

The receptor comes from an older woman with COVID-19, enrolled during active disease. The sample taken for sequencing was peripheral blood. This chain uses TRBV12-5 with TRBJ1-6; D gene uncertain. The CDR3 reads CASGLGTAPLHF. CDR3 sequence (DNA): TGTGCTAGTGGTTTGGGTACGGCACCCCTCCACTTT.